This T cell receptor beta chain was captured in a study of shared clonotypes between healthy human individuals. Study results and limitations: Rarefaction revealed incomplete sorted-subset sequencing despite large depth. Only blood underwent sampling, and tissue repertoires likely differ.

Only in-frame clones appear in the TCRdb table, and some are missing; sequencing was by immunoSEQ multiplex PCR. The table shows some 2 million clones, with 85% to 95% occurring only once. This clone showed up just once. Its antigen is not known. Germline V gene lookup returns CDR1 LNHDA and CDR2 SQIVND (reference sequence). V was clipped by 3 bases and J by 4 bases; unmatched bases: 8. CDR3 size: 16 residues. The naive CD8 subset, CD45RO-negative cells positively selected for CCR7, excluded terminally differentiated effector memory CD45RA+ cells. The TCR was taken from a man aged 18-30 years in good health. The chain couples TRBV19 to TRBJ2-3; 9 bases match TRBD2. Input material: naive CD8+ T cells sorted from blood. The CDR3 is CASSILAGGPSDTQYF. DNA of the CDR3: TGTGCCAGTAGTATTCTTGCGGGAGGGCCCTCAGATACGCAGTATTTT.